This T cell receptor beta chain was captured in a study of blood T cell repertoires in COVID-19. Overall study: The origin of the acute and convalescent COVID-19 samples was the United States, Italy and Spain.

Deletions cut 6 bases from V and 5 bases from J, with 23 bases between. Per the germline V gene, CDR1 is SGHTA and CDR2 is FQGNSA. The CDR3 runs 16 residues. Followed longitudinally, the Seattle patients had been enrolled during active infection. In the study's own analysis: It was from reference gene primer amplification that nucleated cell counts were estimated. Produced via immunoSEQ multiplex PCR; TCRdb's table is partial and in-frame only. V and J calls plus clone size are reproduced from that table; the DNA served to infer D and trimming. The sample holds about 240,000 clones; 81% are singletons and the top ten take roughly 8%.

The gene calls are TRBV7-2 and TRBJ2-7, with D tentatively TRBD1 (5 bases). Sequences were obtained from peripheral blood. The TCR originated in a woman aged 80 or over with COVID-19, enrolled during active disease. The CDR3 DNA is TGTGCCAGCAGTCCCTACTCAGGGATCTCTCCCCACGAGCAGTACTTC. Protein: CASSPYSGISPHEQYF.